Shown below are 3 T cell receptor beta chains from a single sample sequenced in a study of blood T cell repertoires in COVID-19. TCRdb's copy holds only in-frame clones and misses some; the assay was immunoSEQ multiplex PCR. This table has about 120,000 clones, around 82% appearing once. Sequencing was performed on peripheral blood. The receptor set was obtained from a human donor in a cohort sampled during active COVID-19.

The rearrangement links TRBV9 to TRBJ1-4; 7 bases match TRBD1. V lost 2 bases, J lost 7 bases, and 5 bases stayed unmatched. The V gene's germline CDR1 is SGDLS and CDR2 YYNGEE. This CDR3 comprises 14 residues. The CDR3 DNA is TGTGCCAGCAGCGTGACAGGGATGCGTGAAAAACTGTTTTTT. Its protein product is CASSVTGMREKLFF.

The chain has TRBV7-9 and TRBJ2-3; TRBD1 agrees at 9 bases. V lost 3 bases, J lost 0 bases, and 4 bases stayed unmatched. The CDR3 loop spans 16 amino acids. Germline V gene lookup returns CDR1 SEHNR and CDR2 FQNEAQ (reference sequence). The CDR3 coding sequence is TGTGCCAGCAGCTTGTGGGGACAGGGTAGCACAGATACGCAGTATTTT. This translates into CASSLWGQGSTDTQYF.

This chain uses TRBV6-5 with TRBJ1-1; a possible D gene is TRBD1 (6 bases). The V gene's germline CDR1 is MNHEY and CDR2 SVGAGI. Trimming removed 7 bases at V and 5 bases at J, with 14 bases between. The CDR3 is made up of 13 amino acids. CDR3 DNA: TGTGCCAGCACCTCACAGGGCACGACTGAAGCTTTCTTT. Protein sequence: CASTSQGTTEAFF.